A single sample gave rise to the 4 T cell receptor beta chains below, sequenced in a study of cytomegalovirus exposure and HLA in healthy donors. Clones were read by immunoSEQ multiplex PCR, and TCRdb kept only the in-frame ones, dropping some. In the table there are 150,000 to 200,000 clones, about 90% of which are singletons. The specimen sequenced was PBMCs. The origin of the receptors is a man between 18 and 29 years old in good health and CMV-seropositive.

The CDR3 region is CASSLGQGTHEQYF. The CDR3 region has the DNA TGTGCCAGCAGCCTAGGACAGGGTACCCACGAGCAGTACTTC. The rearrangement joins TRBV6-6 to TRBJ2-7; 8 bases fit TRBD1. This CDR3 is 14 amino acids long. After removal of 6 bases from V and 5 bases from J, the junction contained 9 bases not matched to a gene. The germline CDR1 and CDR2 sequences are MNHNY and SVGAGI (reference sequence).

This clone was seen a few times. The chain links TRBV19 to TRBJ2-2, with D possibly being TRBD1 (6 bases). V lost 10 bases and J 5 bases, leaving 11 bases between the germline ends. The germline V gene has CDR1 LNHDA and CDR2 SQIVND (reference sequence). The CDR3 covers 12 residues. The CDR3 here is CATGTNTGELFF. The CDR3 nucleotides read TGTGCCACCGGGACAAATACCGGGGAGCTGTTTTTT.

The chain uses TRBV5-4 and TRBJ1-4; 8 positions agree with TRBD1. Germline V gene sequence: CDR1 SGHNT, CDR2 YYREEE (reference sequence). After removal of 2 bases from V and 5 bases from J, the junction contained 5 bases not matched to a gene. The CDR3 consists of 15 residues. The CDR3 bases are TGTGCCAGCAGCTTAGACAGGGGTCCGAATGAAAAACTGTTTTTT. Amino acids: CASSLDRGPNEKLFF.

This chain connects TRBV18 to TRBJ1-5, with D uncertain. V was shortened by 2 bases and J by 2 bases, with 7 bases between the two germline ends. The CDR3 sequence is 14 residues long. Germline CDR1 and CDR2: KGHSH and LQKENI. The CDR3 is CASSPSTGNQPQHF. CDR3 DNA: TGTGCCAGCTCACCATCCACGGGCAATCAGCCCCAGCATTTT.